This T cell receptor (beta chain) was captured by sequencing in a study of T cell repertoires in cytomegalovirus infection. Study at large: A matching HLA type, together with CMV infection, was signaled by public TCR beta signatures.

Germline V gene sequence: CDR1 MDHEN, CDR2 SYDVKM. V lost 2 bases and J lost 3; bases outside the gene matches: 7. This CDR3 has 16 residues. This clonotype was recorded a few times. Its matching antigen is unknown. TCRdb re-analysed the reads in MiXCR, keeping a single row per CDR3 protein. This table holds about 890,000 distinct CDR3 sequences, 31% found once. Sequenced material: cultured CD8+ T cells from PBMCs, taken from culture after CMV antigen stimulation. This receptor was identified in a human donor in good health (CMV status not recorded). Some clones in this sample may be carry-over from other donors' samples. V gene TRBV28 combines with J gene TRBJ2-1, with TRBD2 matching over 7 bases. CDR3 DNA: TGTGCCAGCAGTTTACCGAGCGGGGACCTCTACAATGAGCAGTTCTTC. Protein: CASSLPSGDLYNEQFF.